This paragraph covers one TCR beta chain sequence. MiXCR, run by TCRdb on the RT-PCR reads, gives a single entry per CDR3 protein. Among hundreds of thousands of distinct CDR3 sequences, over 12% were seen once, and the ten largest hold roughly 4%. The TCR originated in a female donor in good health, serving as a healthy control. Sequencing was performed on memory CD4+ T cells from blood.

CDR3 coding DNA: TGTGCCAGCAGTTCCGAGGGCTTCAGCACAGATACGCAGTATTTT. Amino acid sequence: CASSSEGFSTDTQYF. The V call is TRBV2, the J call TRBJ2-3; perhaps TRBD2 as D (5 bases). V lost 5 bases and J 0 bases, leaving 12 bases between the germline ends. CDR3 size: 15 residues. Germline-derived CDR1 and CDR2 are SNHLY and FYNNEI.